Presented here are 6 T cell receptor beta chains from one specimen sequenced in a study of blood T cell repertoires in COVID-19. Method: immunoSEQ multiplex PCR; TCRdb's copy keeps in-frame clones and lacks some. This repertoire shows approximately 27,000 clones, about 90% found once; its top ten account for 16%. Sequenced sample: peripheral blood. Source of these receptors: a man aged 70-80 years with acute or convalescent COVID-19.

The genes are TRBV7-8 and TRBJ1-2, with D unresolved. The CDR3 spans 14 residues. From germline, CDR1 is SGHVS and CDR2 FQNEAQ. V shed 2 bases and J shed 5 bases, with 12 bases lying between them. CDR3 residues: CASSLSTAVYGYTF. The CDR3 nucleotides are TGTGCCAGCAGCTTAAGCACTGCGGTTTATGGCTACACCTTC.

V is TRBV18 and J is TRBJ2-5; D possibly corresponds to TRBD2 (5 bases). CDR3 size: 14 residues. Trimming removed 6 bases at V and 0 bases at J, with 11 bases between. Germline lookup yields CDR1 KGHSH and CDR2 LQKENI. CDR3 protein: CASSPGVDQETQYF. For the CDR3, the DNA is TGTGCCAGCTCTCCCGGGGTGGACCAAGAGACCCAGTACTTC.

This rearrangement joins TRBV27 to TRBJ2-2; TRBD2 matches 10 bases. The trim removed 8 bases at V and 7 bases at J, leaving 7 bases unmatched. The CDR3 extends over 14 amino acids. The V gene's germline CDR1 is MNHEY and CDR2 SMNVEV (reference sequence). CDR3 sequence: CASSHSGRSGELFF. CDR3 coding DNA: TGTGCCAGCTCACATAGCGGGAGGAGCGGGGAGCTGTTTTTT.

The chain uses TRBV18 and TRBJ1-3; 10 bases are a match to TRBD1. With V trimmed by 8 bases and J by 4 bases, 8 bases remained unmatched. CDR3 length equals 15 residues. From germline, CDR1 is KGHSH and CDR2 LQKENI. CDR3 nucleotide sequence: TGTGCCAGCGGACCGGGACAGGGGTCCGGAAACACCATATATTTT. This gives the protein CASGPGQGSGNTIYF.

The V call is TRBV7-6, the J call TRBJ1-6; perhaps TRBD1 as D (5 bases). The length of the CDR3 is 16 residues. V was cut by 4 bases and J by 10 bases, with 20 bases left in between. Germline assignment: CDR1 SGHVS and CDR2 FNYEAQ. CDR3 in DNA: TGTGCCAGCAGCTCGCGTCTAGGGACTGTAGGCTCACCCCTCCACTTT. This sequence encodes CASSSRLGTVGSPLHF.

The chain couples TRBV28 to TRBJ2-1, with 12 bases fitting TRBD2. Germline loops: CDR1 MDHEN, CDR2 SYDVKM. J lost 4 bases, V lost 6 bases, and 4 bases had no gene match. This CDR3 is 15 amino acids long. The CDR3 reads CASRSGTSGYNEQFF. The CDR3 region has the DNA TGTGCCAGCAGGTCCGGGACTAGCGGGTACAATGAGCAGTTCTTC.